Listed here are 7 T cell receptor beta chains from one sample, sequenced in a study of long-term antiretroviral therapy in people with HIV. An immunoSEQ assay, version v3.0, was performed at survey level. The table came from immunoSEQ multiplex PCR; TCRdb's copy has only in-frame clones and leaves some out. The data show about 18,000 clones, around 80% seen once. The sample was unsorted PBMCs, taken at the start of antiretroviral therapy, before treatment. The receptors stem from a woman aged 40 to 49 with HIV.

The rearrangement joins TRBV6-5 to TRBJ2-5; the match to TRBD1 covers 12 bases. With V trimmed by 9 bases and J by 4 bases, 9 bases remained unmatched. This CDR3 region has 15 residues. Per germline, CDR1 MNHEY and CDR2 SVGAGI. The CDR3 DNA reads TGTGCCAGTTACCCCGGGACAGGGGGCGTAGAGACCCAGTACTTC. It is translated as CASYPGTGGVETQYF.

The rearrangement links TRBV19 to TRBJ1-2; maybe TRBD1 (5 bases). CDR1 is LNHDA and CDR2 is SQIVND in the germline V gene (reference sequence). The CDR3 spans 15 residues. V was pared by 5 bases and J by 2 bases, with 15 bases between. DNA of the CDR3: TGTGCCAGTAGTCAACAGGTCATGCTAAACTATGGCTACACCTTC. Protein sequence: CASSQQVMLNYGYTF.

The chain couples TRBV7-2 to TRBJ2-1; 11 nucleotides line up with TRBD2. CDR3 length: 13 amino acids. From germline, CDR1 is SGHTA and CDR2 FQGNSA. Germline trimming cut 1 base from V and 12 bases from J; bases unmatched to any gene: 2. The CDR3 DNA reads as TGTGCCAGCAGCTTAGATAGCGGGGGGGCGCAGTTCTTC. Protein sequence: CASSLDSGGAQFF.

The CDR3 sequence is CASSQVWGESLYEQYF. For the CDR3, the DNA is TGCGCCAGCAGCCAAGTTTGGGGGGAGTCCTTGTACGAGCAGTACTTC. J is TRBJ2-7 and V is TRBV4-1; D perhaps matches TRBD2 (6 bases). The CDR3 runs to 16 residues. Germline CDR1 and CDR2: MGHRA and YSYEKL. With 1 base removed from V and 4 bases from J, the gap between germline ends came to 17 bases.

The gene calls are TRBV7-3 and TRBJ2-2; TRBD1 might be the D (7 bases). This CDR3 contains 15 residues. V dropped 5 bases and J dropped 2 bases, with 12 bases sitting between them. CDR1 and CDR2 from the germline V gene are SGHTA and FQGTGA. The CDR3 protein is CASSPGGINTGELFF. CDR3 coding DNA: TGTGCCAGCAGCCCAGGGGGGATCAACACCGGGGAGCTGTTTTTT.

This chain uses TRBV19 with TRBJ2-5, with unresolved D. The CDR3 contains 16 residues. Germline V gives CDR1 LNHDA, CDR2 SQIVND (reference sequence). Between the trimmed V and J ends, which lost 5 bases and 0 bases, there was a span of 16 bases. CDR3 in amino acids: CASSLGRRKYQETQYF. CDR3 DNA sequence: TGTGCCAGTAGTCTCGGACGGAGAAAGTACCAAGAGACCCAGTACTTC.

The chain combines TRBV4-3 with TRBJ1-4; D gene ambiguous. V was pared by 6 bases and J by 7 bases, with 12 bases between. The CDR3 sequence is 13 residues long. Per the germline V gene, CDR1 is LGHNA and CDR2 is YSLEER. In DNA form, the CDR3 reads TGCGCCAGCAGTATAGTGCTATTTGAAAAACTGTTTTTT. This codes for CASSIVLFEKLFF.